This T cell receptor (beta chain) was recovered during a study of blood T cell repertoires in COVID-19. Study background: Material from acute and convalescent COVID-19 was sourced from the United States, Italy and Spain. PBMCs, B-cell-depleted T cells, or T cells were the source of the cDNA or gDNA that made up the material.

In the study's own analysis: Using reference gene primer amplification, nucleated cell counts were estimated. Assay used: immunoSEQ multiplex PCR; TCRdb lists only in-frame clones, some missing. Clone size and the V and J calls come from that table; the DNA yielded D and trimming. The sample records about 140,000 clones, over 80% being singletons. Patients of the Seattle cohort, enrolled during active infection, were followed longitudinally. The germline V gene encodes CDR1 MNHEY and CDR2 SVGAGI. V gave up 8 bases and J gave up 4 bases, with 15 bases separating them. This CDR3 comprises 13 residues. The chain employs TRBV6-5 and TRBJ2-7, with D possibly TRBD2 on 6 matching bases. The sample taken for sequencing was peripheral blood. This receptor was taken from a young man with COVID-19, enrolled during active disease. CDR3 protein: CASENPSAYEQYF. CDR3 sequence (DNA): TGTGCCAGCGAAAATCCTAGCGCGTACGAGCAGTACTTC.